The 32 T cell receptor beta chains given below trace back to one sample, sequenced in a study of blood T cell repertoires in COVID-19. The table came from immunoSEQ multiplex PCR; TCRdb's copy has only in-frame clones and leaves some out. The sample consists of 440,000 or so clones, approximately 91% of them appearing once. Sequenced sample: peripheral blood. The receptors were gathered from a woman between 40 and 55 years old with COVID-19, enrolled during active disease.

The CDR3 DNA follows: TGTGCCAGCAAACCCGTCGCCGGGACTAGCGGATCGGAGACCCAGTACTTC. Translated: CASKPVAGTSGSETQYF. This chain uses TRBV27 with TRBJ2-5; 11 bases are a match to TRBD2. Unmatched junction bases numbered 15, after V lost 7 bases and J lost 5 bases. The CDR3 is 17 residues long. CDR1 and CDR2 (germline): MNHEY, SMNVEV (reference sequence).

The CDR3 spells CASSQDYQGEKLFF. The DNA for the CDR3 is TGCGCCAGCAGCCAAGATTACCAGGGTGAAAAACTGTTTTTT. V usage is TRBV4-3 and J usage is TRBJ1-4, with a possible D match to TRBD1 (5 bases). Trimming shortened V by 0 bases and J by 7 bases, and 9 bases separated the two germline ends. The germline V gene has CDR1 LGHNA and CDR2 YSLEER. CDR3 length equals 14 residues.

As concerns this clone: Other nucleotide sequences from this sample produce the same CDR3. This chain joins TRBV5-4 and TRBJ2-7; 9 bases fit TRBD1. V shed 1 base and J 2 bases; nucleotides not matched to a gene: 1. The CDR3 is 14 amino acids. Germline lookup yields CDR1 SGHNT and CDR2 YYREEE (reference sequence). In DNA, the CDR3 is TGTGCCAGCAGCTTGAGACAGGGGGCCTACGAGCAGTACTTC. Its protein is CASSLRQGAYEQYF.

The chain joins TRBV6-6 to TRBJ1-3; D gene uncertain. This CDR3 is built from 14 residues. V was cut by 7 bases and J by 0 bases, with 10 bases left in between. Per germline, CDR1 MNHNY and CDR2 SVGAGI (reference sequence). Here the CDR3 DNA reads TGTGCCAGCACTCTAACTGGCTCTGGAAACACCATATATTTT. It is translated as CASTLTGSGNTIYF.

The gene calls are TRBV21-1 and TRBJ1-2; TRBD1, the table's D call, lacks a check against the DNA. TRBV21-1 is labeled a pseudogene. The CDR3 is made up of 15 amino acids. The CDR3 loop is CASILPTGYRNGYTF. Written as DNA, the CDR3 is TGTGCCAGCATACTACCCACAGGGTATCGTAATGGCTACACCTTC.

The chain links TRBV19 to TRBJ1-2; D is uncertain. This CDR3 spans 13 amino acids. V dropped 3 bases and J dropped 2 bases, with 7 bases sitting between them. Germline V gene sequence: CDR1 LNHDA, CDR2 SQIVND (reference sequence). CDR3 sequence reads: CASSIDKNYGYTF. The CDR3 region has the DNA TGTGCCAGTAGTATTGACAAGAACTATGGCTACACCTTC.

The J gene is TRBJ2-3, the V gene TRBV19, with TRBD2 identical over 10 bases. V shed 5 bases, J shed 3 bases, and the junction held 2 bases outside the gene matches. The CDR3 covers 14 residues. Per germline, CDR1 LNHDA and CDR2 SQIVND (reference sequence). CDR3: CASSLGLATDTQYF. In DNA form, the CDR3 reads TGTGCCAGTAGTCTGGGACTAGCGACAGATACGCAGTATTTT.

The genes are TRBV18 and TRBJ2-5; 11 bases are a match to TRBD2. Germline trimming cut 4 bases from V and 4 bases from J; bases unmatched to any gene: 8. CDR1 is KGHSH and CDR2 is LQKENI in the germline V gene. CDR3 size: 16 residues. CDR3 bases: TGTGCCAGCTCACAACTAGCGGGAGATGCGTTAGAGACCCAGTACTTC. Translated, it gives CASSQLAGDALETQYF.

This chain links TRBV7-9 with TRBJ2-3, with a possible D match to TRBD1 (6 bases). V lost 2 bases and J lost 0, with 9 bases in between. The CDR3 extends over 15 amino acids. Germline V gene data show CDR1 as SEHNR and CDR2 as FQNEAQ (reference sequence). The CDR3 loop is CASSLTGQSTDTQYF. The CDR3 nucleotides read TGTGCCAGCAGCTTAACAGGACAGAGCACAGATACGCAGTATTTT.

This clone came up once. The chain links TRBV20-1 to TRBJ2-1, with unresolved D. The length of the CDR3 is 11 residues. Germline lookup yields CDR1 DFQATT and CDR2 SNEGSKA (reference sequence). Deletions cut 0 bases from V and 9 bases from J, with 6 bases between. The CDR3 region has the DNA TGCAGTGCTAGAGATAGATTTGAGCAGTTCTTC. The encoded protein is CSARDRFEQFF.

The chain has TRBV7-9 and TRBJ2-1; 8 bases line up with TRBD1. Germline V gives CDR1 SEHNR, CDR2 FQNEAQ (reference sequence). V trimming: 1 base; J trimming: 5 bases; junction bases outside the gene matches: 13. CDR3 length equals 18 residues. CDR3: CASSLVISRTGSDNEQFF. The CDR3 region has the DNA TGTGCCAGCAGCTTAGTCATTTCGAGGACAGGGTCGGACAATGAGCAGTTCTTC.

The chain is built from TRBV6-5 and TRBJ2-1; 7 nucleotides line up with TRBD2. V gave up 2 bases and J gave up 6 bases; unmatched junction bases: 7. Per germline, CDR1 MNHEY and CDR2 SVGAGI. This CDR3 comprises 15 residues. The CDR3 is CASSYVAGAFNEQFF. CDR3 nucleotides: TGTGCCAGCAGTTACGTGGCGGGAGCTTTCAATGAGCAGTTCTTC.

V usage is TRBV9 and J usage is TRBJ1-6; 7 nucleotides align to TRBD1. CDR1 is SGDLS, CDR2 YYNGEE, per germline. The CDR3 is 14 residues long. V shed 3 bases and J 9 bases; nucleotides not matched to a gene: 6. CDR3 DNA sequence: TGTGCCAGCAGCGGACAGGGCTCGGCTTCACCCCTCCACTTT. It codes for CASSGQGSASPLHF.

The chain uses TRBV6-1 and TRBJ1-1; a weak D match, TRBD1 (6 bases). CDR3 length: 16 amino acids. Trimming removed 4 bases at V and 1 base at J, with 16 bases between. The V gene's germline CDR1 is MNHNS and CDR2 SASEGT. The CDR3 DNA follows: TGTGCCAGCAGTGGAACTTACGGGACATCGAACACTGAAGCTTTCTTT. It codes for CASSGTYGTSNTEAFF.

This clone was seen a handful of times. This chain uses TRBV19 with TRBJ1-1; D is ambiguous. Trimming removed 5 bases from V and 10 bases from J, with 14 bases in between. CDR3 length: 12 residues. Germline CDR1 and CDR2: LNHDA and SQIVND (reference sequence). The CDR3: CASSPIGGGAFF. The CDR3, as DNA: TGTGCCAGTAGTCCGATTGGAGGCGGAGCTTTCTTT.

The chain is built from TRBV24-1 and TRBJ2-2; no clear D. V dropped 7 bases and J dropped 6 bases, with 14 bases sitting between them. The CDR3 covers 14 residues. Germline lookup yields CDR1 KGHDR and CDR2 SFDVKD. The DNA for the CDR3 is TGTGCCACCAGCAGCAGAGCAGGTGCCGGGGAGCTGTTTTTT. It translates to CATSSRAGAGELFF.

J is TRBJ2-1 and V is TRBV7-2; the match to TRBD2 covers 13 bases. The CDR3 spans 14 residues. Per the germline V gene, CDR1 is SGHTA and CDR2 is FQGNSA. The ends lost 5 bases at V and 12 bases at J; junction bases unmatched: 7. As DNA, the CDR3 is TGTGCCAGCAGCACCCCAGGGACTAGCGGGACGCAGTTCTTC. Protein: CASSTPGTSGTQFF.

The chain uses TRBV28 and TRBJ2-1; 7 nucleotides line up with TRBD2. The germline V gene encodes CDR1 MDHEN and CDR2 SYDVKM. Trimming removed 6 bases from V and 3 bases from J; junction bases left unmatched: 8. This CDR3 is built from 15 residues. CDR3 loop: CASSGREVFYNEQFF. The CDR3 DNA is TGTGCCAGCAGCGGTCGGGAGGTATTCTACAATGAGCAGTTCTTC.

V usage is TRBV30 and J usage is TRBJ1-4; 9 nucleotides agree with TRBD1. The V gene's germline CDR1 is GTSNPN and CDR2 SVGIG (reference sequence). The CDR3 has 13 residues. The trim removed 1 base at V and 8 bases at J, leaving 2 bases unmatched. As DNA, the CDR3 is TGTGCCTGGAGTGACAGGGGGCGAGAAAAACTGTTTTTT. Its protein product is CAWSDRGREKLFF. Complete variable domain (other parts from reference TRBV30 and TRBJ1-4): SQTIHQWPATLVQPVGSPLSLECTVEGTSNPNLYWYRQAAGRGLQLLFYSVGIGQISSEVPQNLSASRPQDRQFILSSKKLLLSDSGFYLCAWSDRGREKLFFGSGTQLSVL.

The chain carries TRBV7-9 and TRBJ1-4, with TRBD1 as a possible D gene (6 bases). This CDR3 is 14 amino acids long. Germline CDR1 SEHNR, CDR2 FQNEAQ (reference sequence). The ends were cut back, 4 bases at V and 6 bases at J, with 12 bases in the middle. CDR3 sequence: CASSSGTRDEKLFF. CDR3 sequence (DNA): TGTGCCAGCAGCTCCGGGACACGGGATGAAAAACTGTTTTTT.

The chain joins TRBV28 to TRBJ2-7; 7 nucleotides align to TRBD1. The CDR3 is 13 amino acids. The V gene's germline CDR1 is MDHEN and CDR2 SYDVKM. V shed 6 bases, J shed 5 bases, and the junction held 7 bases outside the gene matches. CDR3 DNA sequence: TGTGCCAGCAGGAGTACAGGGGTTCACGAGCAGTACTTC. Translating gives CASRSTGVHEQYF.

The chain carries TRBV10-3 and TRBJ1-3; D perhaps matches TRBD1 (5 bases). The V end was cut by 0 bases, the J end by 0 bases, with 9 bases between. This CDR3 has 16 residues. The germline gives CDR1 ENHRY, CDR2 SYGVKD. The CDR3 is CAISESGGVSGNTIYF. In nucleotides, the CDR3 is TGTGCCATCAGTGAGTCGGGGGGGGTCTCTGGAAACACCATATATTTT.

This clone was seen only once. DNA of the CDR3: TGCGCCAGCAGCCAAGATAGGGGAACTGGGGCCAACGTCCTGACTTTC. Translating it yields CASSQDRGTGANVLTF. The V and J genes are TRBV4-3 and TRBJ2-6, with a tentative D call TRBD1 (5 bases). The CDR3 is 16 residues long. Per the germline V gene, CDR1 is LGHNA and CDR2 is YSLEER. Between the trimmed V and J ends, which lost 0 bases and 2 bases, there was a span of 8 bases.

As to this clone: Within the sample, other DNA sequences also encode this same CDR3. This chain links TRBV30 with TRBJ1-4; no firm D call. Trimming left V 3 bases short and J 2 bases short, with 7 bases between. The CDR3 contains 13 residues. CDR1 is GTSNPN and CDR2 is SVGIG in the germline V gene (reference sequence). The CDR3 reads CAWRSLTNEKLFF. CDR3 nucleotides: TGTGCCTGGAGGTCTCTTACTAATGAAAAACTGTTTTTT.

DNA of the CDR3: TGTGCCAGCAGCACTAGCGGGGGGTTACCCTACAATGAGCAGTTCTTC. As protein: CASSTSGGLPYNEQFF. The V and J genes are TRBV7-3 and TRBJ2-1; 12 bases fit TRBD2. CDR3 length: 16 residues. V dropped 5 bases and J dropped 2; count of bases not matched to a gene: 4. Germline CDR1 SGHTA, CDR2 FQGTGA.

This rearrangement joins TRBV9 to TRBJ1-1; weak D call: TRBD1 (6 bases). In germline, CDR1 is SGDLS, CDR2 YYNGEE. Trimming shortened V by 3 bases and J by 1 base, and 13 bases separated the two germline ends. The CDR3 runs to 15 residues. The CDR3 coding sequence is TGTGCCAGCAGCGACAGGGCTGGGGGGAACACTGAAGCTTTCTTT. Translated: CASSDRAGGNTEAFF.

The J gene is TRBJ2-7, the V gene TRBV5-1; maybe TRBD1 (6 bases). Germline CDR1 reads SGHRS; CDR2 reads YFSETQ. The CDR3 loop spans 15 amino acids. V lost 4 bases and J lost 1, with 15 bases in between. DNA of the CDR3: TGCGCCAGCAGCGGCGGTCCTACAGGGTCCTACGAGCAGTACTTC. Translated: CASSGGPTGSYEQYF. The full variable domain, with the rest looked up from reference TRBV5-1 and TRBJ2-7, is KAGVTQTPRYLIKTRGQQVTLSCSPISGHRSVSWYQQTPGQGLQFLFEYFSETQRNKGNFPGRFSGRQFSNSRSEMNVSTLELGDSALYLCASSGGPTGSYEQYFGPGTRLTVT.

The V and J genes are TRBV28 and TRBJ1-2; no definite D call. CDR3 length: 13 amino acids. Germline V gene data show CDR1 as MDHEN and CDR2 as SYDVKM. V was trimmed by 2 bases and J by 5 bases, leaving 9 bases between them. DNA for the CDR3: TGTGCCAGCAGTTTAGAGAATTTATATGGCTACACCTTC. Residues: CASSLENLYGYTF.

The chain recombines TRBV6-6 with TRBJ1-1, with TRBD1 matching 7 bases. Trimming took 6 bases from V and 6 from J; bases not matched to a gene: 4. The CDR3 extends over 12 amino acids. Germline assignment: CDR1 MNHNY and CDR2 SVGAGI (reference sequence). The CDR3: CASSPRGAEAFF. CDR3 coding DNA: TGTGCCAGCAGCCCCAGGGGGGCTGAAGCTTTCTTT.

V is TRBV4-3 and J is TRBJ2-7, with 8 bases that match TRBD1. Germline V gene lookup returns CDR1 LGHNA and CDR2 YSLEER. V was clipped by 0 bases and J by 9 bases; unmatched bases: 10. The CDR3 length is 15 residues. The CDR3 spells CASSQEVVTTGVQYF. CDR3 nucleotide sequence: TGCGCCAGCAGCCAAGAGGTGGTGACGACAGGGGTGCAGTACTTC.

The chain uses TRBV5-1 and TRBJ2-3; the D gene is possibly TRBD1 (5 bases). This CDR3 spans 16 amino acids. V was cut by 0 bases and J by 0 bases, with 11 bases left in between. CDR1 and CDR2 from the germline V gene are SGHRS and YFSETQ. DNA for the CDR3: TGCGCCAGCAGCTTGGTAGGGGCAACTAGCACAGATACGCAGTATTTT. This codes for CASSLVGATSTDTQYF.

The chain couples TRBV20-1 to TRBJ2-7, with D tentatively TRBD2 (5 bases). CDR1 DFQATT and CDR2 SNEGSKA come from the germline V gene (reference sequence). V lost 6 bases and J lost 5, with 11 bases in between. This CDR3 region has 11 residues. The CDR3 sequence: CSAGVGHEQYF. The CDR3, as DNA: TGCAGTGCCGGGGTGGGCCACGAGCAGTACTTC.